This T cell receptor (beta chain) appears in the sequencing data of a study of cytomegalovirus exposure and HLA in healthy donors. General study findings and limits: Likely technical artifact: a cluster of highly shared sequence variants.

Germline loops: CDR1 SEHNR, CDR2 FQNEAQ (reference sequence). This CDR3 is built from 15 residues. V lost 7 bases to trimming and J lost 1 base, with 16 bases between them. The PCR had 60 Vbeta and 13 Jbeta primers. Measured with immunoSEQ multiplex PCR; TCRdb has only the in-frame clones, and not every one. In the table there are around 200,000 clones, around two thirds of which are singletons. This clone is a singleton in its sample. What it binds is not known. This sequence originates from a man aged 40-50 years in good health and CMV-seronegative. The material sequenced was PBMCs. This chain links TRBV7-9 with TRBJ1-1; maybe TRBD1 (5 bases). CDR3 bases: TGTGCCAGCATCACTACGGGGGGGTGGAACACTGAAGCTTTCTTT. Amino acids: CASITTGGWNTEAFF.